This entry describes one T cell receptor beta chain. The data are from a study of control samples from healthy donors and cancer patients. TCRdb's table, derived via immunoSEQ multiplex PCR, lists solely in-frame clones and lacks some. This sample has approximately 70,000 clones; over 75% occur once, and the top ten carry under 30%. Deletions cut 4 bases from V and 3 bases from J, with 9 bases between. Germline V gives CDR1 SNHLY, CDR2 FYNNEI. The CDR3 covers 13 residues. The J gene is TRBJ1-2, the V gene TRBV2, with unresolved D. The sample taken for sequencing was blood. The origin of this receptor is a man in his fifties in good health. The CDR3 DNA is TGTGCCAGCAGTGTACAAGTGGACTATGGCTACACCTTC. It codes for CASSVQVDYGYTF.